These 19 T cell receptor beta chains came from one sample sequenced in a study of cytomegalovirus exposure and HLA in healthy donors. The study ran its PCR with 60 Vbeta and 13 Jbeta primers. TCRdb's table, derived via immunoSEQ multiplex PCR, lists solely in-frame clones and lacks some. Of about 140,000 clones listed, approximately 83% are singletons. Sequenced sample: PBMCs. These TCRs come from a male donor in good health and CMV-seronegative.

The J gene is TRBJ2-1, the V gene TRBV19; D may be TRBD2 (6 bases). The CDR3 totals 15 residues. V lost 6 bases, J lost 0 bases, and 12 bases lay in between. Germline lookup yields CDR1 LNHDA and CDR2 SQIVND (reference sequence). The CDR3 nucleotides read TGTGCCAGTAGGATTAGCGGAAGCTCCTACAATGAGCAGTTCTTC. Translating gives CASRISGSSYNEQFF.

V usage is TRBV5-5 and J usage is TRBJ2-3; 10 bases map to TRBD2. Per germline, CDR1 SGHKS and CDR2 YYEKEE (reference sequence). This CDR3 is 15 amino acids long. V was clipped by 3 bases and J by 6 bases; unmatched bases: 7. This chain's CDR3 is CASSSLAGVWDTQYF. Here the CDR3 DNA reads TGTGCCAGCAGCTCCCTAGCGGGAGTTTGGGATACGCAGTATTTT.

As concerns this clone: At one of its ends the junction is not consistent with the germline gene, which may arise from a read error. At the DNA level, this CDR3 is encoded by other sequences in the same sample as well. In DNA, the CDR3 is TGCGCCAGCAGGCCGGACAGCGCCACCCTCTATGGCTACACCTTC. Residues: CASRPDSATLYGYTF. The chain has TRBV11-3 and TRBJ1-2, with D maybe TRBD1 (6 bases). The CDR3 consists of 15 residues. Germline values: CDR1 SGHNT, CDR2 YENEEA.

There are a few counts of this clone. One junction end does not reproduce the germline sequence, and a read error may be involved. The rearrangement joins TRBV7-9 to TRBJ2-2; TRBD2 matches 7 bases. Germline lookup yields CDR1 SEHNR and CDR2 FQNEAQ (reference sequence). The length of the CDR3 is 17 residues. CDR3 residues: CASSQETVASGTGELFF. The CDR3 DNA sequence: TGCGCCAGCAGCCAAGAGACCGTAGCTAGCGGAACCGGGGAGCTGTTTTTT.

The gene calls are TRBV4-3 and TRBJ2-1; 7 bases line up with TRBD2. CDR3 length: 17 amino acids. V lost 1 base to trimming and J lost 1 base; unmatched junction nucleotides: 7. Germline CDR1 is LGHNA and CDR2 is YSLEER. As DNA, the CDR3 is TGCGCCAGCAGCCAAGGGTTGCGGCGGGAGTCCTACAATGAGCAGTTCTTC. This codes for CASSQGLRRESYNEQFF.

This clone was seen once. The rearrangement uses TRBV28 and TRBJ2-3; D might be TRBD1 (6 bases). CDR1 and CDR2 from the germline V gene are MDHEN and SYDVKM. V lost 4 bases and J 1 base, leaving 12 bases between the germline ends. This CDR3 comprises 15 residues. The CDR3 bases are TGTGCCAGCAGTTCCCCCAGGGGCCGCACAGATACGCAGTATTTT. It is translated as CASSSPRGRTDTQYF. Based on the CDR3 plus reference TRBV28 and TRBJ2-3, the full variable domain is DVKVTQSSRYLVKRTGEKVFLECVQDMDHENMFWYRQDPGLGLRLIYFSYDVKMKEKGDIPEGYSVSREKKERFSLILESASTNQTSMYLCASSSPRGRTDTQYFGPGTRLTVL.

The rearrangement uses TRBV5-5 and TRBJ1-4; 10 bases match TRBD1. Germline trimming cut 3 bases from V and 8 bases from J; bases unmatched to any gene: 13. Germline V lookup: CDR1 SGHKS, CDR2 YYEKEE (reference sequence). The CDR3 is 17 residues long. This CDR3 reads CASSWETGGRPLEKLFF. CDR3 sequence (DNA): TGTGCCAGCAGCTGGGAGACAGGGGGCAGACCTTTGGAAAAACTGTTTTTT.

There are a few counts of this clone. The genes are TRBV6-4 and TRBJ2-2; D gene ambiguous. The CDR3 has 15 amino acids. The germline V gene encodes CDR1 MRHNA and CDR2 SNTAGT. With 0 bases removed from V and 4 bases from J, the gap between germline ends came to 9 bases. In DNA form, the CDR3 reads TGTGCCAGCAGTGACTCGATTTTTAGCACCGGGGAGCTGTTTTTT. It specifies CASSDSIFSTGELFF.

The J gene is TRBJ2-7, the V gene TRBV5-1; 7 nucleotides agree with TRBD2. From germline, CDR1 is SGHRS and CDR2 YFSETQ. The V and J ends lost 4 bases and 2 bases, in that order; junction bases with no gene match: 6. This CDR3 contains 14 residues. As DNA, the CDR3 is TGCGCCAGCAGCGAAGGCGGGGGAACCTACGAGCAGTACTTC. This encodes CASSEGGGTYEQYF.

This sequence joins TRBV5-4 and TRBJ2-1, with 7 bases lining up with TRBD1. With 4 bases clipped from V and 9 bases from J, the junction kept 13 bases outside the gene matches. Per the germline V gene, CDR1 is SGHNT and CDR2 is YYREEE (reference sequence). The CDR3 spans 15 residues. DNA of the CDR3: TGTGCCAGCAGCCCACGACAGGGAGTGGCCGGTGAGCAGTTCTTC. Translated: CASSPRQGVAGEQFF.

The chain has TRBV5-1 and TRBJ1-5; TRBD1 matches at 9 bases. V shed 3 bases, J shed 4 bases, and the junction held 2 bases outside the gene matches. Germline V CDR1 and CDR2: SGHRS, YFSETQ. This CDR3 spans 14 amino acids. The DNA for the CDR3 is TGCGCCAGCAGCTCGGGACAGGGTAATCAGCCCCAGCATTTT. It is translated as CASSSGQGNQPQHF.

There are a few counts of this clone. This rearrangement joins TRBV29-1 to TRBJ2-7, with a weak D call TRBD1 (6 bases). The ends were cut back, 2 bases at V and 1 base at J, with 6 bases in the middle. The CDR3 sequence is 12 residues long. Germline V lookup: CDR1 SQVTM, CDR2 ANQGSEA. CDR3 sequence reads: CSVETGSYEQYF. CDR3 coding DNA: TGCAGCGTTGAAACAGGGTCCTACGAGCAGTACTTC.

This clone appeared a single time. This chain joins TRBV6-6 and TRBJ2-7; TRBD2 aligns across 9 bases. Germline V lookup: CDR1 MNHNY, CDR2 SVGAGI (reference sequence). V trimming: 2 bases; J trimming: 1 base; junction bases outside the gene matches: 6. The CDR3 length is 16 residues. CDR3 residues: CASSYPPTSGSYEQYF. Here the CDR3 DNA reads TGTGCCAGCAGTTACCCCCCGACTAGCGGATCCTACGAGCAGTACTTC.

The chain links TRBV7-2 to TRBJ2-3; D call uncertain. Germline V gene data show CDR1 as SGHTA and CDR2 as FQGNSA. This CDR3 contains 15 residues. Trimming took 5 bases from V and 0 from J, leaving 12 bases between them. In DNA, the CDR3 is TGTGCCAGCAGCGAGGCGTTAGCTAGCACAGATACGCAGTATTTT. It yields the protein CASSEALASTDTQYF.

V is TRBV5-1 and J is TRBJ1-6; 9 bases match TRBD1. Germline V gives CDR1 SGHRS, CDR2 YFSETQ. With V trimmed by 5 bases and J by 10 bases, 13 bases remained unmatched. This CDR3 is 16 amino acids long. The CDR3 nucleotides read TGCGCCAGCAGTTCCCGCCCGGGACAGGGAGGGTCACCCCTCCACTTT. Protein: CASSSRPGQGGSPLHF.

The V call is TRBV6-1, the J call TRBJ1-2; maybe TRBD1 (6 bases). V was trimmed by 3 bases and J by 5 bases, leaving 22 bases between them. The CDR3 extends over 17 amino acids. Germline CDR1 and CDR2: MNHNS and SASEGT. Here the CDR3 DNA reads TGTGCCAGCAGTGATCATACAGGGACCGTCGTGGGTTATGGCTACACCTTC. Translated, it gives CASSDHTGTVVGYGYTF.

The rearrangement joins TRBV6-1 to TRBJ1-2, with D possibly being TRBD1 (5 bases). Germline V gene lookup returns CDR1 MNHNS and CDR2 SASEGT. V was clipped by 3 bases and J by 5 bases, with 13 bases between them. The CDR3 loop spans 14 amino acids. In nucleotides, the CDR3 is TGTGCCAGCAGTGAGCAGGGTTACGCTTATGGCTACACCTTC. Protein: CASSEQGYAYGYTF.

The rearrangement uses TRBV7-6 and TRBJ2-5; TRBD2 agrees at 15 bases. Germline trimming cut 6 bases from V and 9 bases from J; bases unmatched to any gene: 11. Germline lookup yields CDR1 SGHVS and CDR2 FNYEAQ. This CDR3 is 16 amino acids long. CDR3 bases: TGTGCCAGCAGTTCCGGGACTAGCGGGGGGTCCGTGGCCCAGTACTTC. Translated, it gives CASSSGTSGGSVAQYF.

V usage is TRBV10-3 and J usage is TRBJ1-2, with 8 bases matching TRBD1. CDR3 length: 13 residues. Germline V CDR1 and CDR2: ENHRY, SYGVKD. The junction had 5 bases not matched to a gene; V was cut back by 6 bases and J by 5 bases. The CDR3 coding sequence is TGTGCCATCAGCCGACAGGGGTCATATGGCTACACCTTC. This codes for CAISRQGSYGYTF.